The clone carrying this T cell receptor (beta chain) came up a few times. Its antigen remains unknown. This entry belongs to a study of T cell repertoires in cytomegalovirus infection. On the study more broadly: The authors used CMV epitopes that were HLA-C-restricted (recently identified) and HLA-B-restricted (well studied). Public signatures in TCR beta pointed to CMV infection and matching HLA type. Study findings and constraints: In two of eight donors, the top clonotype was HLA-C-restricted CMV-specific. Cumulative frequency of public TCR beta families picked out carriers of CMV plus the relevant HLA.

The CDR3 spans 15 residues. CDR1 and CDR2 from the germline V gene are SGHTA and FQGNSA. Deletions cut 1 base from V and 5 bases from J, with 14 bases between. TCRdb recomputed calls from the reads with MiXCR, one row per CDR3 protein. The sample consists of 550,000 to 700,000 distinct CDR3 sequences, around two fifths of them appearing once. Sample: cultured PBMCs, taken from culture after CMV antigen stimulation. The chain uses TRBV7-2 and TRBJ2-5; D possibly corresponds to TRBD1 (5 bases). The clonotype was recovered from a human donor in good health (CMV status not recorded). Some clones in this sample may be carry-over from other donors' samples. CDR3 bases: TGTGCCAGCAGCTTAGTGCAGCAGGGTCGGGAGACCCAGTACTTC. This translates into CASSLVQQGRETQYF.